Listed below are T cell receptor beta chains from one sample, sequenced in a study of blood T cell repertoires in COVID-19. The assay was immunoSEQ multiplex PCR, and TCRdb's table has in-frame clones only and misses some. This sample has around 150,000 clones, with approximately 80% found just once. The material sequenced was peripheral blood. The source is a human donor in a cohort sampled during active COVID-19. The CDR3 runs from the conserved cysteine through the conserved F or W. A D gene is named only where the DNA matches it firmly. Size tells how often a clone was seen (once, few, many) or the class of an expanded clone, and some rows leave it out.

v_gene,j_gene,d_gene,abundance,CDR3nt,CDR3aa
TRBV6-4,TRBJ2-6,.,few,TGTGCCAGCAGTGAGGGGGGGGCCTCTGGGGCCAACGTCCTGACTTTC,CASSEGGASGANVLTF
TRBV3-1/TRBV3-2,TRBJ1-2,.,.,TGTGCCAGCAGCTCACAGGGTTGGTATGGCTACACCTTC,CASSSQGWYGYTF
TRBV28,TRBJ1-2,.,few,TGTGCCAGCAGTGCCGACCGGGACACCCTTCATGGCTACACCTTC,CASSADRDTLHGYTF
TRBV4-1,TRBJ1-1,.,.,TGCGCCAGCAGCCGGGACACCGTGAACACTGAAGCTTTCTTT,CASSRDTVNTEAFF
TRBV5-3,TRBJ1-3,TRBD1,few,TGTGCCAGAAGCTTTCAGGGGGCCTCTGGAAACACCATATATTTT,CARSFQGASGNTIYF
TRBV5-8,TRBJ2-3,.,.,TGTGCCAGCAGCTTCGGGGTAGCAACAGATACGCAGTATTTT,CASSFGVATDTQYF
TRBV30,TRBJ1-5,.,.,TGTGCCTGGAGTGTACGGGAGTTTCAGCCCCAGCATTTT,CAWSVREFQPQHF
TRBV4-2,TRBJ2-2,.,.,TGTGCCAGCAGCACACTCTTACAGGGACCAAGGAGTACCGGGGAGCTGTTTTTT,CASSTLLQGPRSTGELFF
TRBV19,TRBJ2-5,.,.,TGTGCCAGTAGTACGGGGGACGCGACCCAGTACTTC,CASSTGDATQYF
TRBV6-5,TRBJ1-2,.,.,TGTGCCAGCAGTTACCTCAGGGGTCATAACTATGGCTACACCTTC,CASSYLRGHNYGYTF
TRBV4-2,TRBJ2-5,TRBD2,once,TGTGCCAGCAGCCAAGATCTGCGGGGGGGGTTAGAGACCCAGTACTTC,CASSQDLRGGLETQYF
TRBV25-1,TRBJ2-2,.,.,TGTGCCAGACTAGCCGAGGATGTTGACGGGGAGCTGTTTTTT,CARLAEDVDGELFF
TRBV29-1,TRBJ2-5,.,few,TGCAGCGTTGAAGATGGGGGGGGCCGAGGGGAGACCCAGTACTTC,CSVEDGGGRGETQYF
TRBV5-6,TRBJ2-4,TRBD2,.,TGTGCCAGCAGCTTGGGGCTAGCGGGGAACCCGGCGGACATTCAGTACTTC,CASSLGLAGNPADIQYF
TRBV11-2,TRBJ1-1,.,.,TGTGCCAGCAGCTTAAGGGGAACTGAAGCTTTCTTT,CASSLRGTEAFF
TRBV4-3,TRBJ2-4,.,.,TGCGCCAGCAGCCAAGATCTAGGAGAAAACATTCAGTACTTC,CASSQDLGENIQYF
TRBV5-1,TRBJ2-7,TRBD1,.,TGCGCCAGCAGCCGGACAGGAGAACCGGGCTACGAGCAGTACTTC,CASSRTGEPGYEQYF
TRBV12-2,TRBJ2-3,.,once,TGTGCAAGGGTAGCGGGGGTCACAGATACGCAGTATTTT,CARVAGVTDTQYF
TRBV7-2,TRBJ1-2,.,once,TGTGCCAGCAGCGAAACGACAGAGACCTTCTATGGCTACACCTTC,CASSETTETFYGYTF
TRBV16,TRBJ2-7,.,.,TGTGCCAGCAGCTCCCTCGGGTACGAGCAGTACTTC,CASSSLGYEQYF
TRBV6-1,TRBJ2-2,.,.,TGTGCCAGCAGTGACAGGACCGGGGAGCTGTTTTTT,CASSDRTGELFF
TRBV7-8,TRBJ1-2,.,once,TGTGCCAGCAGCTTACAAGGGGCTTGGGACTATGGCTACACCTTC,CASSLQGAWDYGYTF
TRBV3-1/TRBV3-2,TRBJ1-1,.,few,TGTGCCAGCAGCCAAGGTCGTCAGCGGAACACTGAAGCTTTCTTT,CASSQGRQRNTEAFF
TRBV5-4,TRBJ1-6,.,few,TGTGCCAGCAGCGCAGAAGCGGGGAATTCACCCCTCCACTTT,CASSAEAGNSPLHF
TRBV15,TRBJ2-5,.,once,TGTGCCACCAGCAGAGATCTGAGAGGGCGGGAGACCCAGTACTTC,CATSRDLRGRETQYF
TRBV7-8,TRBJ2-3,.,.,TGTGCCAGCAGCCGAGGGGGGCCTGGCACAGATACGCAGTATTTT,CASSRGGPGTDTQYF
TRBV29-1,TRBJ2-5,.,.,TGCAGCGTAGCTACGACAGCGTACCAAGAGACCCAGTACTTC,CSVATTAYQETQYF
TRBV5-6,TRBJ2-5,TRBD1,.,TGTGCCAGCAGCTCCCCATCCGGGACAGCTTACCAAGAGACCCAGTACTTC,CASSSPSGTAYQETQYF
TRBV7-2,TRBJ2-7,TRBD2,.,TGTGCCAGCAGAGAAGCGGGGTACGAGCAGTACTTC,CASREAGYEQYF
TRBV6-5,TRBJ2-7,TRBD1,.,TGTGCCAGCATGGCCAATCGAGGGGGCGGCTACGAGCAGTACTTC,CASMANRGGGYEQYF
TRBV28,TRBJ2-1,TRBD2,once,TGTGCCAGCAGTCCCTTAGCGGGGGCCCGTGAGCAGTTCTTC,CASSPLAGAREQFF
TRBV2,TRBJ2-5,.,.,TGTGCCAGCAGCTCACAGGGAACCCTCCAAGAGACCCAGTACTTC,CASSSQGTLQETQYF
TRBV6-5,TRBJ2-7,TRBD1,once,TGTGCCAGCAGTTTGGACAGGGGATTCTCCTACGAGCAGTACTTC,CASSLDRGFSYEQYF
TRBV7-2,TRBJ2-1,TRBD1,.,TGTGCCAGCAGCTTAGAAAAGGGGGCCTATCCCTACAATGAGCAGTTCTTC,CASSLEKGAYPYNEQFF
TRBV4-2,TRBJ2-7,TRBD2,.,TGTGCCAGCAGCCTCGAGCGGGGGGGACCCTACGAGCAGTACTTC,CASSLERGGPYEQYF
TRBV6-2/TRBV6-3,TRBJ2-1,TRBD1,.,TGTGCCAGCAGTTTTCCCCCATTCGACAGGGGCCCTTCCTACAATGAGCAGTTCTTC,CASSFPPFDRGPSYNEQFF
TRBV5-1,TRBJ1-2,TRBD1,few,TGCGCCAGCAGCTTCTCCGGGACAGGGCGGGTTACTAACTATGGCTACACCTTC,CASSFSGTGRVTNYGYTF
TRBV4-2,TRBJ1-1,.,few,TGTGCCAGCAGCCAACCTTTACAGGGTACTGAAGCTTTCTTT,CASSQPLQGTEAFF
TRBV7-9,TRBJ1-2,.,once,TGTGCCAGCAGCTTGGATCAGAGGTACGGCTATGGCTACACCTTC,CASSLDQRYGYGYTF
TRBV6-5,TRBJ1-4,.,.,TGTGCCAGCAGCCGGACATCAAGGCGAGTTGAAAAACTGTTTTTT,CASSRTSRRVEKLFF
TRBV4-3,TRBJ2-1,.,.,TGCGCCAGCAGCCATACCGAGCGTAATGAGCAGTTCTTC,CASSHTERNEQFF
TRBV7-6,TRBJ1-2,TRBD1,.,TGTGCCAGCAGCTCAACGCCGGGACAGGGGACCGGCTACACCTTC,CASSSTPGQGTGYTF
TRBV7-7,TRBJ2-1,TRBD1,once,TGTGCTAGCAGCTTAGGGACAGATAATGAGCAGTTCTTC,CASSLGTDNEQFF
TRBV28,TRBJ1-2,.,.,TGTGCCAGCAGTTATATTTCTTTTCAGGATTCGCCTGGCTACACCTTC,CASSYISFQDSPGYTF
TRBV7-9,TRBJ2-1,TRBD2,.,TGTGCCAGCAGGTTACTAGCGGGGGGCCCAAATGAGCAGTTCTTC,CASRLLAGGPNEQFF
TRBV5-6,TRBJ2-5,.,.,TGTGCCAGCAGCTTGAGGAGCGGGGAGACCCAGTACTTC,CASSLRSGETQYF
TRBV19,TRBJ1-1,.,once,TGTGCCAGTAGTATCACACCGGCGACTCCTGAAGCTTTCTTT,CASSITPATPEAFF